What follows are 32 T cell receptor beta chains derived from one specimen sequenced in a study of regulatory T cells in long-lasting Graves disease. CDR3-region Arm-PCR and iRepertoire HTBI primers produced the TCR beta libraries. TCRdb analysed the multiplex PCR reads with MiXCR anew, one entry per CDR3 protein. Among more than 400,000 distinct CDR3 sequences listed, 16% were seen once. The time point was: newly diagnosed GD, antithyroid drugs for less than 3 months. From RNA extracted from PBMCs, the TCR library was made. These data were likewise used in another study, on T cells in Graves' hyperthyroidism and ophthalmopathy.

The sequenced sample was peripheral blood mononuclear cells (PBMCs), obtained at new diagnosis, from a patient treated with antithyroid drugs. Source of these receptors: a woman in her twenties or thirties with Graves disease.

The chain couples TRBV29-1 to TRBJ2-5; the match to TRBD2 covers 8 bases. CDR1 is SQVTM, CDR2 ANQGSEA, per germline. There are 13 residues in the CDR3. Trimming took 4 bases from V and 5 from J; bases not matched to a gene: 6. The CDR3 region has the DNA TGCAGCGTTGTATTAGCGGGAAGGGAGACCCAGTACTTC. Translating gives CSVVLAGRETQYF.

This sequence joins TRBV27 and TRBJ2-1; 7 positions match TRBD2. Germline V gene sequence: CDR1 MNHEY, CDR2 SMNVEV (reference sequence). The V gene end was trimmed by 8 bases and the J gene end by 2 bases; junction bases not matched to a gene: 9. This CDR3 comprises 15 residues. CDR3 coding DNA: TGTGCCAGCGGGGGGTCCGGGACTACCTACAATGAGCAGTTCTTC. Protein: CASGGSGTTYNEQFF.

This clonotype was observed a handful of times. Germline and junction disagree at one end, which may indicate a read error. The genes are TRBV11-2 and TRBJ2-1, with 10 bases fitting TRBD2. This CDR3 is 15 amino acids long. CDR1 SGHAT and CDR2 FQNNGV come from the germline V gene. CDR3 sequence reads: CASSVEAGGYNEQFF. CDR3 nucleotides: TGTGCCAGCAGCGTAGAAGCGGGAGGGTACAATGAGCAGTTCTTC. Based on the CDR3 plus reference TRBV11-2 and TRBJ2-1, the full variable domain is EAGVAQSPRYKIIEKRQSVAFWCNPISGHATLYWYQQILGQGPKLLIQFQNNGVVDDSQLPKDRFSAERLKGVDSTLKIQPAKLEDSAVYLCASSVEAGGYNEQFFGPGTRLTVL.

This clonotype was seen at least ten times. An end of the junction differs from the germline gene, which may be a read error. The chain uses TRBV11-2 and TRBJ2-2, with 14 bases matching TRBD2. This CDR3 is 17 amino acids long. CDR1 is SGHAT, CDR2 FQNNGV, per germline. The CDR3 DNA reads TGTGCCAGCAGACGACTAGCGGGAGGGCCGAATACCGGGGAGCTGTTTTTT. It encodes CASRRLAGGPNTGELFF.

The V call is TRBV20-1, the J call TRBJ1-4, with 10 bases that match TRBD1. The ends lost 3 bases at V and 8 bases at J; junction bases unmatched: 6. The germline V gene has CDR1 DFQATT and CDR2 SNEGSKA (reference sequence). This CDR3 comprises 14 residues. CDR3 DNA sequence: TGCAGTGCTAGTTCCGGGACAGGGGAGGAAAAACTGTTTTTT. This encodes CSASSGTGEEKLFF.

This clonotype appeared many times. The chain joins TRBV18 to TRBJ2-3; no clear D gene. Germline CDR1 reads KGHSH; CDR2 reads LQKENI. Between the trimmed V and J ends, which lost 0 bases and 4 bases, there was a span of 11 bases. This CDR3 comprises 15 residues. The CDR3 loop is CASSPPAGLPDTQYF. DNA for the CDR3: TGTGCCAGCTCACCACCTGCAGGCCTCCCAGATACGCAGTATTTT. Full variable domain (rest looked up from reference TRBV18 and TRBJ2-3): NAGVMQNPRHLVRRRGQEARLRCSPMKGHSHVYWYRQLPEEGLKFMVYLQKENIIDESGMPKERFSAEFPKEGPSILRIQQVVRGDSAAYFCASSPPAGLPDTQYFGPGTRLTVL.

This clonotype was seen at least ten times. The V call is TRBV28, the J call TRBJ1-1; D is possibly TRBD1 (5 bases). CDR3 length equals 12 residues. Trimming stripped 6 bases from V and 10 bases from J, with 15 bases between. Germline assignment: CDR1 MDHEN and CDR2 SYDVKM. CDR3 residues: CASSRSGFPAFF. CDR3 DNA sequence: TGTGCCAGCAGCCGCTCAGGGTTCCCAGCTTTCTTT. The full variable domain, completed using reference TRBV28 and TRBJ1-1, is DVKVTQSSRYLVKRTGEKVFLECVQDMDHENMFWYRQDPGLGLRLIYFSYDVKMKEKGDIPEGYSVSREKKERFSLILESASTNQTSMYLCASSRSGFPAFFGQGTRLTVV.

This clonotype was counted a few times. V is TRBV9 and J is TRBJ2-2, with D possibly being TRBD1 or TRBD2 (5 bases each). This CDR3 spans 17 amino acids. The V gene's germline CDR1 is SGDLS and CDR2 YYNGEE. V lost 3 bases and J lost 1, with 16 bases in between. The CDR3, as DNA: TGTGCCAGCAGCGGCTACAGCCCGGGACGGAACACCGGGGAGCTGTTTTTT. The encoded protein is CASSGYSPGRNTGELFF.

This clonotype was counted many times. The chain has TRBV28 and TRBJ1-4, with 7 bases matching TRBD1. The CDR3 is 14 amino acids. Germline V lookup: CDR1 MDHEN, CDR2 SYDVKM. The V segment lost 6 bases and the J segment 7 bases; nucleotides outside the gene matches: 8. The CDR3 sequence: CASRPPGQSEKLFF. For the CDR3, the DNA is TGTGCCAGCAGACCCCCGGGACAGAGTGAAAAACTGTTTTTT.

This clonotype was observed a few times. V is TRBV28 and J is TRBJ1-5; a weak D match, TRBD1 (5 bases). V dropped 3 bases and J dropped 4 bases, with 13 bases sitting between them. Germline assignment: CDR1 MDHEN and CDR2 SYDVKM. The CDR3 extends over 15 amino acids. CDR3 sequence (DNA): TGTGCCAGCAGTTTTATCGACAGCGGTAATCAGCCCCAGCATTTT. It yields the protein CASSFIDSGNQPQHF.

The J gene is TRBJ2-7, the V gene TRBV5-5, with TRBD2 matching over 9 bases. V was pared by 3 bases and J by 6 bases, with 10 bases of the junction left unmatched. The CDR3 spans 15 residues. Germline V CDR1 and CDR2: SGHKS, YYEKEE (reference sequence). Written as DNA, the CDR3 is TGTGCCAGCAGCTCCTCGGGTAGCGGGAGTGCCGAGCAGTACTTC. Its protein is CASSSSGSGSAEQYF. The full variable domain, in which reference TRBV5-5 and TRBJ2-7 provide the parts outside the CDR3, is DAGVTQSPTHLIKTRGQQVTLRCSPISGHKSVSWYQQVLGQGPQFIFQYYEKEERGRGNFPDRFSARQFPNYSSELNVNALLLGDSALYLCASSSSGSGSAEQYFGPGTRLTVT.

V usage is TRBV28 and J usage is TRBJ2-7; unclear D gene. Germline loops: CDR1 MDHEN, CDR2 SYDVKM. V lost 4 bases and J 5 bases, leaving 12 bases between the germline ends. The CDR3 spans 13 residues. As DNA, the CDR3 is TGTGCCAGCAGTTCGACCGAAACCGACGAGCAGTACTTC. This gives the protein CASSSTETDEQYF.

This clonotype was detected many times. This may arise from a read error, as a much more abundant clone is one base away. The CDR3, as DNA: TGTGCCAGCAGCTTAGCGCGCGGGGCCACTGAAGCTTTCTTT. Its translation is CASSLARGATEAFF. The chain combines TRBV7-9 with TRBJ1-1; possible D gene TRBD1, 5 bases. This CDR3 is built from 14 residues. The V end lost 0 bases, the J end lost 4 bases, and 9 bases lay between the germline ends. Germline CDR1 and CDR2: SEHNR and FQNEAQ (reference sequence).

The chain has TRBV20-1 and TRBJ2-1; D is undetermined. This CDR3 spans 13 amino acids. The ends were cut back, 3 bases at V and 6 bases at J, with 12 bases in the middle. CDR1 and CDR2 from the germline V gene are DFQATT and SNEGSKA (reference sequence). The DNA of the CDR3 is TGCAGTGCTAGGAGTCTCACTCCCAATGAGCAGTTCTTC. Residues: CSARSLTPNEQFF.

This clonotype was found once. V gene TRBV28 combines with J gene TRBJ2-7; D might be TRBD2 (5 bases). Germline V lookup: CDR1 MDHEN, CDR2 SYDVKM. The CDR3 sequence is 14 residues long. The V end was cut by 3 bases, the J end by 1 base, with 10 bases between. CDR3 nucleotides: TGTGCCAGCAGTTTGAGACCGGGATCCTACGAGCAGTACTTC. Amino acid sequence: CASSLRPGSYEQYF.

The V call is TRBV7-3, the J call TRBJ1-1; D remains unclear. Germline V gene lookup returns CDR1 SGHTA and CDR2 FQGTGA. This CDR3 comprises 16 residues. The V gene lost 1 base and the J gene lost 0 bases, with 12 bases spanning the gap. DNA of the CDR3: TGTGCCAGCAGCTTAAATGGGCCGCGGCTGAACACTGAAGCTTTCTTT. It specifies CASSLNGPRLNTEAFF.

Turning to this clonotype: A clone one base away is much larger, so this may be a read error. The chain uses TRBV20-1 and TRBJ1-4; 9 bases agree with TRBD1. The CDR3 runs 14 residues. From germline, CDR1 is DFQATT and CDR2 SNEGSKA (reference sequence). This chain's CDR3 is CGARLQGASEKLFF. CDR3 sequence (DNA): TGCGGTGCCAGGCTACAGGGGGCCAGTGAAAAACTGTTTTTT.

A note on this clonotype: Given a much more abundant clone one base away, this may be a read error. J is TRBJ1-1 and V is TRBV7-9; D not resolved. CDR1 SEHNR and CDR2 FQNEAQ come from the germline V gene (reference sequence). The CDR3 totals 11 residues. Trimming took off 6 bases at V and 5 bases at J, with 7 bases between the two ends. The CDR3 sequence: CASRRETEAFF. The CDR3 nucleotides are TGTGCCAGCAGGCGGGAGACTGAAGCTTTCTTT.

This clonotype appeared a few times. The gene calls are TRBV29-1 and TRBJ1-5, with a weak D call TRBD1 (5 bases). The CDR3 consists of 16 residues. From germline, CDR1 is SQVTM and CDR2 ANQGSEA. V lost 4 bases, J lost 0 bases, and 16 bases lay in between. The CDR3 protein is CSVALSDSYSNQPQHF. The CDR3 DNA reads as TGCAGCGTTGCGCTATCCGACAGTTATAGCAATCAGCCCCAGCATTTT.

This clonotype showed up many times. The CDR3 protein is CASKQVTEQFF. The CDR3 DNA reads TGCGCCAGCAAGCAGGTCACGGAGCAGTTCTTC. V gene TRBV5-1 combines with J gene TRBJ2-1; no definite D call. Trimming shortened V by 6 bases and J by 10 bases, and 11 bases separated the two germline ends. Germline CDR1 SGHRS, CDR2 YFSETQ. CDR3 length: 11 residues.

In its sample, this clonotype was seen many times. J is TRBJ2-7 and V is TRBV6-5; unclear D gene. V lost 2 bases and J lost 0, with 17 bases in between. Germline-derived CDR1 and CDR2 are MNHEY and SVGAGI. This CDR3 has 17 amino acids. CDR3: CASSYASNGWDSYEQYF. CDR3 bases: TGTGCCAGCAGTTACGCCTCGAACGGCTGGGACTCCTACGAGCAGTACTTC.

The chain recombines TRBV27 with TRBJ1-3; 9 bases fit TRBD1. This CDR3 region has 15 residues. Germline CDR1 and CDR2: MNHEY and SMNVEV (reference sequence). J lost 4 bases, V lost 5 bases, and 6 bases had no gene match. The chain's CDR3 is CASSAGQGPGNTIYF. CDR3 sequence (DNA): TGTGCCAGCAGTGCGGGACAGGGCCCCGGAAACACCATATATTTT.

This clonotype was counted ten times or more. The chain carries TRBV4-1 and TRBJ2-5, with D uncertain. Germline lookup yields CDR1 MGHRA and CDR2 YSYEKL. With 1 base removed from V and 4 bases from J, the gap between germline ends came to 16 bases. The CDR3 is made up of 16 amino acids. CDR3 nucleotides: TGCGCCAGCAGCCAAGGGGAAGTAGCCAGTAGAGAGACCCAGTACTTC. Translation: CASSQGEVASRETQYF.

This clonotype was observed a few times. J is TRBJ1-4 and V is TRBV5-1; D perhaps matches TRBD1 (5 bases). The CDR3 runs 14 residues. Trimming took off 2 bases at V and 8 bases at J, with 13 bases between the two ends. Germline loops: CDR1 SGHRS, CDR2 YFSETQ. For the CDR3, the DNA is TGCGCCAGCAGCTTTGATCCGGGACGAGAAAAACTGTTTTTT. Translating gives CASSFDPGREKLFF.

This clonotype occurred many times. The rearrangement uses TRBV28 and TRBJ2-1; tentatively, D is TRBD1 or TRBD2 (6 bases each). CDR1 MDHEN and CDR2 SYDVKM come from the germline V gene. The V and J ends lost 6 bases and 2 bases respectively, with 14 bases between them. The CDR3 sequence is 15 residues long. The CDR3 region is CASSPGGGTYNEQFF. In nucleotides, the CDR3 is TGTGCCAGCAGCCCCGGAGGGGGTACCTACAATGAGCAGTTCTTC.

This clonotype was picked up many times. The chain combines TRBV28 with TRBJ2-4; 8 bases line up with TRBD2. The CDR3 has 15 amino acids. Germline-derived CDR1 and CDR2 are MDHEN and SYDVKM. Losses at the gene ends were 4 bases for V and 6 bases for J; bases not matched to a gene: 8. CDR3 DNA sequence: TGTGCCAGCAGTTCCTGGGCGGGAGGCCGAAACATTCAGTACTTC. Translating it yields CASSSWAGGRNIQYF.

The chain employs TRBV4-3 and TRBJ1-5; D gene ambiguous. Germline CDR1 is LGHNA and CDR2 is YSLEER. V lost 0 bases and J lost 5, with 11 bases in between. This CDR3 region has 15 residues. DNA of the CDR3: TGCGCCAGCAGCCAAGATGGCGGGGTTTATCAGCCCCAGCATTTT. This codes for CASSQDGGVYQPQHF.

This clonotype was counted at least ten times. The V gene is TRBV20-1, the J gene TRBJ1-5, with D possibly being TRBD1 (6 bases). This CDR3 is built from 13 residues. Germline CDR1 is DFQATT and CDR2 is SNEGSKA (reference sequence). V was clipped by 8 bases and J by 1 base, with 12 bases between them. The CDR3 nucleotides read TGCAGTATAAGGGGGGGGAGCAATCAGCCCCAGCATTTT. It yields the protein CSIRGGSNQPQHF.

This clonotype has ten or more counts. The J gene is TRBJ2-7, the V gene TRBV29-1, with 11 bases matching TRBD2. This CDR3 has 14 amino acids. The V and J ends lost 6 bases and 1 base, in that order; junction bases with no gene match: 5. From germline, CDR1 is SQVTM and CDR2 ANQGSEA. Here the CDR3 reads CSVRLAGRSYEQYF. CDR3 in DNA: TGCAGCGTCAGACTAGCGGGACGTTCCTACGAGCAGTACTTC.

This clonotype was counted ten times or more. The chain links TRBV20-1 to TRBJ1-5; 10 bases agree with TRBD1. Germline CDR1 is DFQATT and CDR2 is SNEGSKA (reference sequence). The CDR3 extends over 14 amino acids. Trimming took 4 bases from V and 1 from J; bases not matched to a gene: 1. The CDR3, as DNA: TGCAGTGCTACGGGACAGGGGAGCAATCAGCCCCAGCATTTT. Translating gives CSATGQGSNQPQHF.

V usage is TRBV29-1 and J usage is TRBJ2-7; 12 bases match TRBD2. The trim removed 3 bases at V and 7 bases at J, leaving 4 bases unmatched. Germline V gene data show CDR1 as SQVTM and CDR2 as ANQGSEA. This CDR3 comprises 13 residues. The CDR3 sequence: CSVDLAGGQEQYF. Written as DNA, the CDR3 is TGCAGCGTTGATCTAGCGGGAGGGCAAGAGCAGTACTTC.

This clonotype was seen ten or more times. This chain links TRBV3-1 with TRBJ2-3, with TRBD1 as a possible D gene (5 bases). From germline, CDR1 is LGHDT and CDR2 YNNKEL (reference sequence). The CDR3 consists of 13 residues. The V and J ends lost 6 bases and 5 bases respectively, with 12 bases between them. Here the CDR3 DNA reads TGTGCCAGCAGTCCAGGGTTCCTAGATACGCAGTATTTT. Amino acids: CASSPGFLDTQYF.